The clone carrying this T cell receptor (beta chain) appeared a single time. These data belong to a study of blood T cell repertoires in COVID-19. About the study: COVID-19 samples from acute and convalescent phases originated in the United States, Italy and Spain.

Residents of 24 US areas, aged about 18 to 89 years, made up the participants. The germline gives CDR1 SNHLY, CDR2 FYNNEI. The CDR3 spans 16 residues. The V gene lost 3 bases and the J gene lost 0 bases, with 9 bases spanning the gap. TCRdb keeps only in-frame clones here, not all; method: immunoSEQ multiplex PCR. The sample yields approximately 390,000 clones, about 83% seen once. V usage is TRBV2 and J usage is TRBJ2-6; D gene uncertain. This clonotype originated in a woman between 50 and 59 years old who had recovered from COVID-19. Sample: PBMCs or T cells enriched from blood (not recorded which). CDR3 DNA sequence: TGTGCCAGCAGTGACCCTACCCACTCTGGGGCCAACGTCCTGACTTTC. This gives the protein CASSDPTHSGANVLTF.